This TCR beta chain was sequenced for a study of T-cell memory formation after mild COVID-19 (dated by TCRdb to about 2021). Looking at the study overall: Most TCR sequence clusters were specific to one of the two donors. T-cell clones expanding and contracting after mild COVID-19 in two donors were tracked by longitudinal TCRalpha and TCRbeta repertoire sequencing. The cohort was made up of two young adult volunteers, one female and one male, who were previously healthy. Overall results and qualifications from the work: Clones contracting from day 15 to 85 had balanced CD4/CD8 phenotypes, while a second wave expanding from day 15 to 37 was biased towards CD4+. The study included only a couple of mild cases, and larger cohorts that include severe cases with pre-infection samples were judged to be necessary. Contracting CD4+ clones were located mainly in the CM and EM memory subsets, whereas CD8+ clones were found to be enriched in EMRA. Some responding clones were detected in pre-infection memory, suggesting pre-existing cross-reactive memory T cells joined the SARS-CoV-2 response. SARS-CoV-2 specificity of the second-wave clones peaking on day 37 was not confirmed.

PBMCs were isolated by Ficoll-Paque density gradient centrifugation. Sequencer: Illumina NovaSeq 6000. TCRalpha and TCRbeta cDNA libraries were built by 5'RACE with constant-segment primers, adding sample barcodes and unique molecular identifiers. Trizol reagent was used to extract RNA from every sample. Libraries were amplified in two PCR steps, with a second sample barcode and Illumina TruSeq adapters added in the second step. Sequencing of the libraries was done on an Illumina NovaSeq, producing 2 x 150 bp paired-end reads. The study's own analysis went as follows. Demultiplexing of reads and collapsing into UMI-guided consensus sequences were performed with migec v1.2.7. Using mixcr v2.1.11, the UMI consensuses were aligned to TRA and TRB V and J templates and assembled into clonotypes. A clonotype was counted as expanded or contracted only when both edgeR and NoisET called the clonotype significant, with the noise models trained on biological replicates. For edgeR calls, a false discovery rate-adjusted p below 0.01 and a log2 fold-change threshold of 1 were applied. As an exploratory analysis of dynamics, max-normalized trajectories of the 1000 most abundant clonotypes were examined with PCA combined with hierarchical clustering. Separately sequenced CD4+ and CD8+ repertoires were used to assign the CD4 or CD8 phenotype of responding clones. Clones were called with MiXCR by TCRdb after fastp trimmed the public reads at Q25, and only in-frame beta chains were retained. Here each entry gathers all rows of one CDR3 protein and keeps the most common genes and DNA. It is TCRdb's table, rather than the study itself, that gives the V and J calls and clone size. The sample records roughly 180,000 distinct CDR3 sequences, around a tenth of which are singletons. More than 3.5% of the sample is in the top ten clones.

This clonotype was seen more than once but under ten times. It lacks a known antigen. Base qualities are not recorded, but no much larger clone differs from it by a single base. The clonotype comes from a man between 18 and 35 years old who had mild COVID-19 (a few samples of this study predate the infection). The sample titles of this study are shuffled in the database, so cell type and time point are left out; the donor was told from shared clones. The sequencing input was PBMCs or a T cell subset sorted from them (not recorded which).

In nucleotides, the sequence is TGCAGTGCTAGAAGAGCACCAGGGTCACCCCTCCACTTT. It specifies CSARRAPGSPLHF. The sequence joins TRBV20-1 to TRBJ1-6; D gene: possibly TRBD1, on 5 matching bases. V drops 2 bases and J drops 10 bases, leaving 12 bases in between. Sequences DFQATT (CDR1) and SNEGSKA (CDR2) are obtained from the germline V gene (reference sequence). Its CDR3 holds 13 amino acids, cysteine through phenylalanine. Kept here is only the CDR3 DNA, which spans 39 bases and is read in frame from base 1.